A single sample is the source of the 24 T cell receptor beta chains below, sequenced in a study of blood T cells in healthy people across ages. Through a sample-barcoded 5' primer and a J-beta primer mix, a second PCR was run for roughly 7 to 11 cycles. MiXCR was run by TCRdb on the 5' RACE reads, yielding one entry per CDR3 protein. The sample has just over 800,000 distinct CDR3 sequences, 55% to 65% seen once. The material sequenced was blood. Source of these receptors: a man under 40 in good health.

The chain joins TRBV12-3 or TRBV12-4 to TRBJ2-3, with unresolved D. Trimming left V 10 bases short and J 0 bases short, with 11 bases between. This CDR3 region has 13 residues. The CDR3 DNA reads as TGTGCCACCTCAGGATGGAGCACAGATACGCAGTATTTT. It codes for CATSGWSTDTQYF.

The V and J genes are TRBV6-1 and TRBJ2-1; unclear D gene. The V end lost 3 bases, the J end lost 4 bases, and 10 bases lay between the germline ends. Germline values: CDR1 MNHNS, CDR2 SASEGT. CDR3 length equals 14 residues. The chain's CDR3 is CASSDASLYNEQFF. CDR3 coding DNA: TGTGCCAGCAGTGATGCGTCCCTTTACAATGAGCAGTTCTTC.

Judged by abundance, this clonotype is medium-sized. V usage is TRBV28 and J usage is TRBJ2-1; D is uncertain. Germline V gene data show CDR1 as MDHEN and CDR2 as SYDVKM. The V and J ends lost 6 bases and 3 bases respectively, with 12 bases between them. This CDR3 comprises 14 residues. The CDR3 DNA is TGTGCCAGCAGAGCATCTGCTGACTACAATGAGCAGTTCTTC. It translates to CASRASADYNEQFF.

V gene TRBV7-8 combines with J gene TRBJ2-1; D is ambiguous. Between the trimmed V and J ends, which lost 5 bases and 7 bases, there was a span of 9 bases. The length of the CDR3 is 12 residues. Germline V gene lookup returns CDR1 SGHVS and CDR2 FQNEAQ. This chain's CDR3 is CASSASRNEQFF. The CDR3 DNA sequence: TGTGCCAGCAGCGCCAGTAGGAATGAGCAGTTCTTC.

This clonotype has a single count. The germline gene is not matched at one end of the junction; a read error may be the cause. The rearrangement links TRBV3-1 to TRBJ2-7; a possible D gene is TRBD2 (5 bases). The germline gives CDR1 LGHDT, CDR2 YNNKEL (reference sequence). There are 13 residues in the CDR3. The CDR3 sequence is CVSSQSGSYEQYF. DNA of the CDR3: TGTGTCAGCAGCCAATCGGGATCCTACGAGCAGTACTTC.

This chain uses TRBV7-3 with TRBJ2-1, with TRBD2 identical over 9 bases. Germline lookup yields CDR1 SGHTA and CDR2 FQGTGA. V gave up 2 bases and J gave up 5 bases; unmatched junction bases: 4. The CDR3 runs to 15 residues. The CDR3 region has the DNA TGTGCCAGCAGCTTAGCGGGGGGGCGAAACAATGAGCAGTTCTTC. It translates to CASSLAGGRNNEQFF.

The chain recombines TRBV6-1 with TRBJ2-6; D is possibly TRBD1 (5 bases). Trimming stripped 6 bases from V and 0 bases from J, with 18 bases between. In germline, CDR1 is MNHNS, CDR2 SASEGT. The CDR3 has 18 residues. The CDR3 sequence is CASRERQFPSSGANVLTF. Here the CDR3 DNA reads TGTGCCAGCAGAGAAAGACAGTTTCCAAGCTCTGGGGCCAACGTCCTGACTTTC.

The rearrangement links TRBV7-9 to TRBJ2-1, with 12 bases aligning to TRBD1. Unmatched junction bases numbered 11, after V lost 5 bases and J lost 9 bases. The CDR3 is 16 residues long. Germline V CDR1 and CDR2: SEHNR, FQNEAQ (reference sequence). The CDR3 bases are TGTGCCAGCAGCGCCCGGGGGACAGGGGGCAAGGGTGAGCAGTTCTTC. This sequence encodes CASSARGTGGKGEQFF.

The chain uses TRBV6-5 and TRBJ2-3; 7 bases line up with TRBD1. Germline V gene lookup returns CDR1 MNHEY and CDR2 SVGAGI. There are 16 residues in the CDR3. Trimming removed 5 bases from V and 0 bases from J; junction bases left unmatched: 8. In DNA, the CDR3 is TGTGCCAGCAGTCAGACGGCCAGGGGGAGCACAGATACGCAGTATTTT. Residues: CASSQTARGSTDTQYF.

This rearrangement joins TRBV20-1 to TRBJ2-3; a weak D match, TRBD1 (5 bases). Per germline, CDR1 DFQATT and CDR2 SNEGSKA (reference sequence). Deletions cut 3 bases from V and 3 bases from J, with 16 bases between. The CDR3 is made up of 15 amino acids. The CDR3 nucleotides are TGCAGTGCTAGTCCTCAGGGATTGGAGACAGATACGCAGTATTTT. It specifies CSASPQGLETDTQYF.

The gene calls are TRBV30 and TRBJ1-2; maybe TRBD1 (5 bases). The V gene lost 5 bases and the J gene lost 2 bases, with 15 bases spanning the gap. Germline loops: CDR1 GTSNPN, CDR2 SVGIG (reference sequence). The CDR3 length is 14 residues. This CDR3 reads CAWVRGGVNYGYTF. The CDR3 coding sequence is TGTGCCTGGGTACGAGGAGGGGTCAACTATGGCTACACCTTC.

In DNA, the CDR3 is TGTGCCAGCAGTTTATCGACTGGGGCCTACAATGAGCAGTTCTTC. Translation gives CASSLSTGAYNEQFF. The chain joins TRBV27 to TRBJ2-1; unclear D gene. The germline CDR1 and CDR2 sequences are MNHEY and SMNVEV (reference sequence). The CDR3 spans 15 residues. V dropped 0 bases and J dropped 2 bases, with 8 bases sitting between them.

The V call is TRBV29-1, the J call TRBJ1-2; D remains ambiguous. The germline V and J ends were trimmed by 7 bases and 4 bases, with 25 bases remaining between them. This CDR3 is built from 16 residues. CDR1 and CDR2 from the germline V gene are SQVTM and ANQGSEA. The CDR3 DNA is TGCAGCGCGGGAGGGTCCCCGGGCGTCCTTGGCTATGGCTACACCTTC. Its protein is CSAGGSPGVLGYGYTF.

The genes are TRBV4-2 and TRBJ2-5; D not certain. The end of the DNA is better explained by TRBJ2-7, so the J call may be wrong. Germline CDR1 reads LGHNA; CDR2 reads YNFKEQ. The CDR3 totals 13 residues. The CDR3 is CASSGVQRGEQYF. The CDR3 DNA sequence: TGTGCCAGCAGCGGGGTTCAGCGTGGCGAGCAGTACTTC.

The chain joins TRBV5-4 to TRBJ2-7; 10 nucleotides line up with TRBD2. The J call may be faulty, since TRBJ2-5 better matches the DNA end. The germline gives CDR1 SGHNT, CDR2 YYREEE (reference sequence). This CDR3 comprises 15 residues. The CDR3, as DNA: TGTGCCAGCAGCTCACTAGCGGGGAGCCGGGAGACCCAGTACTTC. This codes for CASSSLAGSRETQYF.

The gene calls are TRBV28 and TRBJ1-4; tentatively, D is TRBD1 (5 bases). Germline CDR1 MDHEN, CDR2 SYDVKM. This CDR3 comprises 15 residues. With 4 bases removed from V and 5 bases from J, the gap between germline ends came to 14 bases. The DNA for the CDR3 is TGTGCCAGCAGTTCCCGGGACTCCTCAAATGAAAAACTGTTTTTT. It codes for CASSSRDSSNEKLFF.

The gene calls are TRBV2 and TRBJ1-5, with TRBD1 identical over 9 bases. This CDR3 spans 14 amino acids. Per the germline V gene, CDR1 is SNHLY and CDR2 is FYNNEI. Trimming took 4 bases from V and 5 from J; bases not matched to a gene: 3. CDR3 protein: CASSGTGEDQPQHF. Written as DNA, the CDR3 is TGTGCCAGCAGTGGGACAGGGGAGGATCAGCCCCAGCATTTT. The complete variable domain, with remaining parts taken from reference TRBV2 and TRBJ1-5, reads EPEVTQTPSHQVTQMGQEVILRCVPISNHLYFYWYRQILGQKVEFLVSFYNNEISEKSEIFDDQFSVERPDGSNFTLKIRSTKLEDSAMYFCASSGTGEDQPQHFGDGTRLSIL.

The rearrangement uses TRBV6-2 or TRBV6-3 and TRBJ2-2, with a possible D match to TRBD2 (5 bases). Germline loops: CDR1 MNHEY, CDR2 SVGEGT. The CDR3 covers 14 residues. The V gene lost 7 bases and the J gene lost 4 bases, with 13 bases spanning the gap. CDR3 nucleotide sequence: TGTGCCAGCACCCATAGCGTGGGCACCGGGGAGCTGTTTTTT. This translates into CASTHSVGTGELFF.

CDR3 sequence (DNA): TGTGCCAGCAGCCCCAGCCCTAGCGGGGGGGCCGGTGAGCAGTTCTTC. This translates into CASSPSPSGGAGEQFF. The chain carries TRBV9 and TRBJ2-1; 12 bases align to TRBD2. Germline CDR1 SGDLS, CDR2 YYNGEE. CDR3 size: 16 residues. Losses at the gene ends were 4 bases for V and 9 bases for J; bases not matched to a gene: 11.

This clonotype was seen only once. This rearrangement joins TRBV29-1 to TRBJ2-1; D is unclear. The CDR3 length is 10 residues. Germline lookup yields CDR1 SQVTM and CDR2 ANQGSEA. The CDR3 region has the DNA TGCAGTGCGCGGACGGGCTGGCAGTTCTTC. Translated, it gives CSARTGWQFF.

The J gene is TRBJ1-2, the V gene TRBV6-5; tentatively, D is TRBD1 (6 bases). The ends were cut back, 5 bases at V and 4 bases at J, with 14 bases in the middle. The CDR3 consists of 14 residues. From germline, CDR1 is MNHEY and CDR2 SVGAGI. The chain's CDR3 is CASSGDIWGYGYTF. Here the CDR3 DNA reads TGTGCCAGCAGTGGGGACATCTGGGGCTATGGCTACACCTTC.

The chain couples TRBV9 to TRBJ2-4; no firm D call. The CDR3 runs 15 residues. V was cut by 2 bases and J by 1 base, with 10 bases left in between. Germline V lookup: CDR1 SGDLS, CDR2 YYNGEE. CDR3 in DNA: TGTGCCAGCAGCGTTGATCAGAAGGCCAAAAACATTCAGTACTTC. Amino acid sequence: CASSVDQKAKNIQYF.

This sequence joins TRBV5-1 and TRBJ2-1; possible D gene TRBD1, 5 bases. The CDR3 runs to 14 residues. Deletions cut 3 bases from V and 6 bases from J, with 13 bases between. In germline, CDR1 is SGHRS, CDR2 YFSETQ. In DNA, the CDR3 is TGCGCCAGCAGCTATCAGGGTGGTGGCAATGAGCAGTTCTTC. Translated, it gives CASSYQGGGNEQFF.

The chain uses TRBV12-3 or TRBV12-4 and TRBJ2-3; D is perhaps TRBD1 (5 bases). This CDR3 has 13 residues. The germline V and J ends were trimmed by 5 bases and 3 bases, with 9 bases remaining between them. This CDR3 reads CASSIGATDTQYF. The CDR3 DNA reads as TGTGCCAGCAGTATAGGGGCAACAGATACGCAGTATTTT.